The present T cell receptor (beta chain) was sequenced within a study of shared clonotypes between healthy human individuals. This CDR3 is built from 14 residues. Trimming took off 4 bases at V and 4 bases at J, with 12 bases between the two ends. The germline CDR1 and CDR2 sequences are MDHEN and SYDVKM. Libraries were prepared by immunoSEQ multiplex PCR; TCRdb keeps only in-frame clonotypes and omits some of them. The table has over 400,000 clones, approximately 81% seen once; the top ten hold roughly an eighth. All donors were healthy HIV-negative adults lacking recent acute infections or vaccinations.

The chain recombines TRBV28 with TRBJ2-3; unclear D gene. This TCR came from a middle-aged woman in good health. Some clones in this sample may be carry-over from other donors' samples. The sample taken for sequencing was PBMCs. CDR3 residues: CASSSPSGPDTQYF. CDR3 DNA: TGTGCCAGCAGTTCACCGAGTGGTCCAGATACGCAGTATTTT.